This TCR beta chain was recorded in a study of cytomegalovirus exposure and HLA in healthy donors. The PCR contained 60 Vbeta and 13 Jbeta primers. Some clones are missing from TCRdb's copy, which holds only in-frame ones; the method was immunoSEQ multiplex PCR. The sample includes 100,000 or so clones, roughly 84% of them seen just once. The germline gives CDR1 SGDLS, CDR2 YYNGEE. The ends were cut back, 5 bases at V and 3 bases at J, with 11 bases in the middle. CDR3 size: 14 residues. Points from the study as a whole: Reports described diagnosis of cytomegalovirus status by the classifier as highly specific and sensitive.

About this clone: Antigen unknown.

This receptor was identified in a woman aged 18-30 years in good health and CMV-seronegative. The sequencing input was PBMCs. This sequence joins TRBV9 and TRBJ2-2; D is possibly TRBD2 (6 bases). CDR3 sequence reads: CASSAGTHTGELFF. CDR3 nucleotide sequence: TGTGCCAGCAGTGCCGGGACTCACACCGGGGAGCTGTTTTTT.